This passage covers 21 T cell receptor beta chains from one sample sequenced in a study of graft-versus-host responses after intestinal transplantation listed by TCRdb under 2021. Antigens of these TCRs are unknown. In the paper's terms, the time point label means: cells obtained before transplantation from donor or recipient. Library preparation employed the immunoSEQ multiplex PCR assay. Here the immuneACCESS table is served through TCRdb, limited to in-frame sequences with V and J called. Missing clones are a known gap in these copies; in checked studies unresolved V genes cover under half, and the rest lacks a known reason. In all, the sample holds about 120,000 clones, and around 96% of those were seen once. Together, the top ten hold 3% to 3.5% of the sample. The sample consisted of unstimulated CD8+ T cells sorted from spleen or lymph node cells, taken before intestinal transplant. These receptors originate from a human donor who received an intestinal transplant.

V and J are TRBV4-1 and TRBJ2-5; 9 bases align to TRBD1. V lost 4 bases to trimming and J lost 5 bases; unmatched junction nucleotides: 11. Germline V gene data show CDR1 as MGHRA and CDR2 as YSYEKL. The CDR3 has 16 amino acids. CDR3 nucleotides: TGCGCCAGCAGCCCTGGGACAGGGTTGATGTCGGAGACCCAGTACTTC. As protein: CASSPGTGLMSETQYF.

This chain connects TRBV5-4 to TRBJ1-1; D not certain. This CDR3 region has 14 residues. Germline CDR1 SGHNT, CDR2 YYREEE (reference sequence). The V and J ends lost 5 bases and 1 base respectively, with 12 bases between them. CDR3 sequence (DNA): TGTGCCAGCAGTTCCTCCGAGGGGAACACTGAAGCTTTCTTT. Its translation is CASSSSEGNTEAFF.

This chain links TRBV11-3 with TRBJ2-7; no reliable D call. V was pared by 4 bases and J by 5 bases, with 6 bases between. The CDR3 is 11 amino acids. Germline CDR1 is SGHNT and CDR2 is YENEEA. The CDR3 spells CASSSRDEQYF. The DNA for the CDR3 is TGTGCCAGCAGCTCTAGAGACGAGCAGTACTTC.

The rearrangement links TRBV15 to TRBJ2-7, with D unclear. Germline lookup yields CDR1 LNHNV and CDR2 YYDKDF (reference sequence). The V end was cut by 0 bases, the J end by 3 bases, with 6 bases between. CDR3 length equals 13 residues. The CDR3 protein is CATSRDKVYEQYF. Here the CDR3 DNA reads TGTGCCACCAGCAGAGATAAGGTCTACGAGCAGTACTTC.

The CDR3 here is CASSFRYDSYNEQFF. CDR3 nucleotide sequence: TGTGCCAGCAGTTTTAGGTATGACTCCTACAATGAGCAGTTCTTC. The V call is TRBV28, the J call TRBJ2-1; unclear D gene. Germline V gives CDR1 MDHEN, CDR2 SYDVKM. This CDR3 region has 15 residues. With 3 bases removed from V and 0 bases from J, the gap between germline ends came to 9 bases.

The chain employs TRBV7-8 and TRBJ2-1; 7 nucleotides match TRBD2. The CDR3 runs 15 residues. Germline V CDR1 and CDR2: SGHVS, FQNEAQ. Trimming removed 3 bases from V and 9 bases from J; junction bases left unmatched: 11. As DNA, the CDR3 is TGTGCCAGCAGCTTCTGGGAGGGCCCCGAGGGTGAGCAGTTCTTC. Amino acids: CASSFWEGPEGEQFF. The entire variable domain, with the rest obtained from reference TRBV7-8 and TRBJ2-1, is as follows: GAGVSQSPRYKVAKRGQDVALRCDPISGHVSLFWYQQALGQGPEFLTYFQNEAQLDKSGLPSDRFFAERPEGSVSTLKIQRTQQEDSAVYLCASSFWEGPEGEQFFGPGTRLTVL.

This sequence joins TRBV9 and TRBJ2-7; 11 bases align to TRBD1. This CDR3 has 15 amino acids. Trimming cost V 4 bases and J 1 base; bases outside gene matches: 4. From germline, CDR1 is SGDLS and CDR2 YYNGEE. Written as DNA, the CDR3 is TGTGCCAGCAGCCGTGGACAGGGGGCTTCCTACGAGCAGTACTTC. Its protein is CASSRGQGASYEQYF.

The gene calls are TRBV5-6 and TRBJ2-1, with D perhaps matching TRBD1 (6 bases). CDR1 SGHDT and CDR2 YYEEEE come from the germline V gene. The CDR3 consists of 13 residues. V lost 3 bases and J 4 bases, leaving 8 bases between the germline ends. CDR3 DNA sequence: TGTGCCAGCAGCTCGGACAGTTACAATGAGCAGTTCTTC. This codes for CASSSDSYNEQFF. Drawing the rest from reference TRBV5-6 and TRBJ2-1, the complete variable domain is DAGVTQSPTHLIKTRGQQVTLRCSPKSGHDTVSWYQQALGQGPQFIFQYYEEEERQRGNFPDRFSGHQFPNYSSELNVNALLLGDSALYLCASSSDSYNEQFFGPGTRLTVL.

The chain employs TRBV5-6 and TRBJ2-1; TRBD2 agrees at 8 bases. This CDR3 contains 17 residues. The trim removed 0 bases at V and 3 bases at J, leaving 8 bases unmatched. Looked up from germline, CDR1 is SGHDT and CDR2 is YYEEEE. CDR3 DNA sequence: TGTGCCAGCAGCTTGGCCGGACTAGCTCTATTCTACAATGAGCAGTTCTTC. Protein sequence: CASSLAGLALFYNEQFF.

This clone was seen a few times. This rearrangement joins TRBV28 to TRBJ2-4; 10 bases match TRBD1. With V trimmed by 3 bases and J by 2 bases, 10 bases remained unmatched. The CDR3 is 18 residues long. Germline CDR1 reads MDHEN; CDR2 reads SYDVKM. The CDR3 protein is CASSFPSTGGASKNIQYF. CDR3 in DNA: TGTGCCAGCAGTTTCCCCTCGACAGGGGGCGCTTCCAAAAACATTCAGTACTTC. The whole variable domain, remainder taken from reference TRBV28 and TRBJ2-4, is DVKVTQSSRYLVKRTGEKVFLECVQDMDHENMFWYRQDPGLGLRLIYFSYDVKMKEKGDIPEGYSVSREKKERFSLILESASTNQTSMYLCASSFPSTGGASKNIQYFGAGTRLSVL.

This chain joins TRBV9 and TRBJ2-1; 8 bases match TRBD2. The CDR3 totals 15 residues. CDR1 is SGDLS and CDR2 is YYNGEE in the germline V gene. V lost 4 bases to trimming and J lost 6 bases; unmatched junction nucleotides: 9. The CDR3, as DNA: TGTGCCAGCAGCCCCTCGGGAGGGAGGGCCAATGAGCAGTTCTTC. This sequence encodes CASSPSGGRANEQFF.

This rearrangement joins TRBV28 to TRBJ1-1; the match to TRBD1 covers 8 bases. Germline-derived CDR1 and CDR2 are MDHEN and SYDVKM. The CDR3 is 13 residues long. With 0 bases clipped from V and 12 bases from J, the junction kept 6 bases outside the gene matches. The CDR3 sequence: CASSLWQGAIPFF. Written as DNA, the CDR3 is TGTGCCAGCAGTTTATGGCAGGGGGCGATCCCTTTCTTT.

The J gene is TRBJ2-7, the V gene TRBV6-1; unclear D gene. The germline gives CDR1 MNHNS, CDR2 SASEGT. There are 14 residues in the CDR3. V shed 2 bases and J shed 0 bases, with 8 bases lying between them. The CDR3 DNA follows: TGTGCCAGCAGTGAATCAACAGACTCCTACGAGCAGTACTTC. Translated: CASSESTDSYEQYF.

The J gene is TRBJ2-2, the V gene TRBV15, with D unclear. V was trimmed by 1 base and J by 5 bases, leaving 23 bases between them. Germline CDR1 reads LNHNV; CDR2 reads YYDKDF (reference sequence). The CDR3 has 19 residues. The CDR3 is CATSRGFPMSGSSTGELFF. CDR3 nucleotide sequence: TGTGCCACCAGCAGAGGTTTTCCGATGTCAGGATCCAGTACCGGGGAGCTGTTTTTT. Filled out from reference TRBV15 and TRBJ2-2, the complete variable domain reads DAMVIQNPRYQVTQFGKPVTLSCSQTLNHNVMYWYQQKSSQAPKLLFHYYDKDFNNEADTPDNFQSRRPNTSFCFLDIRSPGLGDTAMYLCATSRGFPMSGSSTGELFFGEGSRLTVL.

The rearrangement links TRBV4-3 to TRBJ2-7; D remains ambiguous. The CDR3 has 16 residues. Trimming cost V 0 bases and J 6 bases, with 18 bases left between them. Germline V lookup: CDR1 LGHNA, CDR2 YSLEER. DNA for the CDR3: TGCGCCAGCAGCCAAGACGTGAACAGTCAAGGGTCCGAGCAGTACTTC. Its protein product is CASSQDVNSQGSEQYF.

V is TRBV6-5 and J is TRBJ2-7; D may match TRBD1 or TRBD2 (6 bases each). V was trimmed by 5 bases and J by 2 bases, leaving 13 bases between them. The CDR3 is 14 amino acids. Germline V gives CDR1 MNHEY, CDR2 SVGAGI. CDR3 sequence reads: CASSEFGGAYEQYF. The DNA of the CDR3 is TGTGCCAGCAGTGAATTCGGGGGCGCCTACGAGCAGTACTTC.

This chain connects TRBV5-6 to TRBJ2-1, with TRBD1 as a possible D gene (6 bases). The CDR3 loop spans 12 amino acids. V lost 5 bases to trimming and J lost 8 bases, with 11 bases between them. The germline CDR1 and CDR2 sequences are SGHDT and YYEEEE. This chain's CDR3 is CASRLGGDEQFF. The CDR3 DNA reads TGTGCCAGCAGACTAGGGGGTGATGAGCAGTTCTTC.

The chain couples TRBV28 to TRBJ1-1; D call uncertain. Germline V lookup: CDR1 MDHEN, CDR2 SYDVKM. V was trimmed by 8 bases and J by 5 bases, leaving 15 bases between them. The CDR3 is 13 amino acids. DNA for the CDR3: TGTGCCAGCCAGAGGCCGGGGTGGACTGAAGCTTTCTTT. The encoded protein is CASQRPGWTEAFF. Using reference TRBV28 and TRBJ1-1 for the parts outside the CDR3, the full variable domain is DVKVTQSSRYLVKRTGEKVFLECVQDMDHENMFWYRQDPGLGLRLIYFSYDVKMKEKGDIPEGYSVSREKKERFSLILESASTNQTSMYLCASQRPGWTEAFFGQGTRLTVV.

This clone is a singleton in its sample. V is TRBV6-5 and J is TRBJ1-5; D is perhaps TRBD1 (5 bases). The germline V and J ends were trimmed by 5 bases and 7 bases, with 15 bases remaining between them. CDR3 length: 14 amino acids. Germline CDR1 reads MNHEY; CDR2 reads SVGAGI. Here the CDR3 reads CASSERGGWQPQHF. CDR3 nucleotides: TGTGCCAGCAGTGAACGTGGGGGTTGGCAGCCCCAGCATTTT.

The CDR3 coding sequence is TGTGCCAGCAGCATGAGCATAGTACAACACGCACGAAACACCATATATTTT. It encodes CASSMSIVQHARNTIYF. The V call is TRBV21-1, the J call TRBJ1-3. TRBV21-1 is marked as a pseudogene. The CDR3 runs 17 residues.

This clone was recorded once. The rearrangement links TRBV7-8 to TRBJ2-1, with D possibly TRBD2 on 6 matching bases. The germline V and J ends were trimmed by 4 bases and 6 bases, with 10 bases remaining between them. This CDR3 is built from 13 residues. Germline lookup yields CDR1 SGHVS and CDR2 FQNEAQ. The CDR3 loop reads CASSSSTSNEQFF. DNA of the CDR3: TGTGCCAGCAGCTCCTCGACTAGCAATGAGCAGTTCTTC.